This T cell receptor (beta chain) was identified during a study of blood T cell repertoires in COVID-19. Overall study context: Specimens from acute and convalescent COVID-19 originated in the United States, Italy and Spain.

Profiled with immunoSEQ multiplex PCR; TCRdb holds only in-frame clones, not every one. The profile shows around 150,000 clones, about 80% of them singletons. The germline CDR1 and CDR2 sequences are SGHNT and YYREEE (reference sequence). This CDR3 comprises 15 residues. Trimming left V 3 bases short and J 1 base short, with 13 bases between. This sequence joins TRBV5-4 and TRBJ1-1, with D maybe TRBD1 (5 bases). The sequence was collected from a man between 65 and 80 years old with acute or convalescent COVID-19. The specimen was peripheral blood. The CDR3, as DNA: TGTGCCAGCAGCTCGCCCTTGGGGCGGAACACTGAAGCTTTCTTT. It encodes CASSSPLGRNTEAFF.